This entry lists 32 T cell receptor beta chains sequenced from one sample in a study of T cells in Graves' hyperthyroidism and ophthalmopathy. Amplification of TCR beta CDR3 regions used RNA as the template. TCR CDR3 underwent first-round RT-PCR with the HTBI primer set. TCRdb re-called the multiplex PCR reads through MiXCR, storing one row per CDR3 protein. The table records approximately 95,000 distinct CDR3 sequences, 35% to 50% of them present only once. The sample was peripheral blood or thyroid tissue (not recorded which). Receptor source: a woman younger than 45 with Graves' hyperthyroidism.

V is TRBV20-1 and J is TRBJ1-2; D is ambiguous. Trimming shortened V by 0 bases and J by 4 bases, and 9 bases separated the two germline ends. Germline assignment: CDR1 DFQATT and CDR2 SNEGSKA (reference sequence). CDR3 length: 13 amino acids. For the CDR3, the DNA is TGCAGTGCTAGAGATGGGAGCCCCTATGGCTACACCTTC. This gives the protein CSARDGSPYGYTF.

The count of this clonotype is one. V usage is TRBV24-1 and J usage is TRBJ1-5; D unclear. The V gene's germline CDR1 is KGHDR and CDR2 SFDVKD. CDR3 length equals 14 residues. Written as DNA, the CDR3 is TGTGTTACCAGTGATCCTACATGGGATCAGCCCCAGCATTTT. It yields the protein CVTSDPTWDQPQHF.

This clonotype was counted at least ten times. The CDR3: CASTTRQGYQPQHF. In DNA, the CDR3 is TGTGCCAGTACCACCCGACAGGGGTATCAGCCCCAGCATTTT. The rearrangement uses TRBV19 and TRBJ1-5; 8 bases are a match to TRBD1. Germline CDR1 reads LNHDA; CDR2 reads SQIVND (reference sequence). The CDR3 totals 14 residues. V was clipped by 7 bases and J by 5 bases; unmatched bases: 7.

V gene TRBV2 combines with J gene TRBJ2-1; TRBD2 aligns across 7 bases. Unmatched junction bases numbered 10, after V lost 2 bases and J lost 6 bases. The germline gives CDR1 SNHLY, CDR2 FYNNEI. The CDR3 is 16 residues long. The CDR3 sequence: CASSESGLRGVNEQFF. CDR3 sequence (DNA): TGTGCCAGCAGTGAATCGGGACTACGGGGAGTCAATGAGCAGTTCTTC.

This sequence joins TRBV11-1 and TRBJ1-6, with 7 positions matching TRBD1. Trimming removed 5 bases from V and 9 bases from J; junction bases left unmatched: 7. The CDR3 runs to 14 residues. The germline CDR1 and CDR2 sequences are SGHAT and FQDESV (reference sequence). The CDR3 reads CASSRSQGGSPLHF. CDR3 in DNA: TGTGCCAGCAGCCGTTCCCAGGGGGGTTCACCCCTCCACTTT.

This clonotype showed up many times. The chain links TRBV7-2 to TRBJ1-3; tentatively, D is TRBD1 (6 bases). Trimming removed 5 bases at V and 0 bases at J, with 11 bases between. The CDR3 spans 15 residues. Germline CDR1 and CDR2: SGHTA and FQGNSA. The CDR3 protein is CASSHRVGSGNTIYF. The CDR3 coding sequence is TGTGCCAGCAGCCACAGGGTAGGCTCTGGAAACACCATATATTTT.

This clonotype was seen at least ten times. This chain's CDR3 is CASSLLGVKEQYF. DNA for the CDR3: TGTGCCAGCAGCTTACTGGGGGTTAAGGAGCAGTACTTC. The rearrangement links TRBV7-6 to TRBJ2-7; either TRBD1 or TRBD2 may fit D (5 bases each). Germline CDR1 SGHVS, CDR2 FNYEAQ. V was trimmed by 2 bases and J by 7 bases, leaving 12 bases between them. CDR3 length: 13 amino acids.

This clonotype was recorded at least ten times. The germline gene is not matched at one end of the junction; a read error may be the cause. J is TRBJ1-1 and V is TRBV7-2; D remains ambiguous. This CDR3 has 15 amino acids. Germline CDR1 is SGHTA and CDR2 is FQGNSA. The CDR3, as DNA: TGCGCCAGCAGCCAAGCCTCTCCTATTCGGACTGAAGCTTTCTTT. It specifies CASSQASPIRTEAFF. The whole variable domain, remainder taken from reference TRBV7-2 and TRBJ1-1, is GAGVSQSPSNKVTEKGKDVELRCDPISGHTALYWYRQSLGQGLEFLIYFQGNSAPDKSGLPSDRFSAERTGGSVSTLTIQRTQQEDSAVYLCASSQASPIRTEAFFGQGTRLTVV.

The V and J genes are TRBV5-1 and TRBJ2-2; 13 positions agree with TRBD2. The V and J ends lost 4 bases and 7 bases, in that order; junction bases with no gene match: 13. The CDR3 length is 18 residues. CDR1 SGHRS and CDR2 YFSETQ come from the germline V gene. The CDR3 loop is CASSPGLAGDPGIGELFF. DNA of the CDR3: TGCGCCAGCAGCCCCGGACTAGCGGGAGACCCGGGTATCGGGGAGCTGTTTTTT.

The chain recombines TRBV28 with TRBJ2-7; 10 positions agree with TRBD2. V trimming: 7 bases; J trimming: 2 bases; junction bases outside the gene matches: 5. The CDR3 has 14 amino acids. CDR1 is MDHEN, CDR2 SYDVKM, per germline. CDR3 coding DNA: TGTGCCAGCAATGAAGCGGGAGGGCCCTACGAGCAGTACTTC. Amino acids: CASNEAGGPYEQYF. Looking up the rest from reference TRBV28 and TRBJ2-7 gives the full variable domain: DVKVTQSSRYLVKRTGEKVFLECVQDMDHENMFWYRQDPGLGLRLIYFSYDVKMKEKGDIPEGYSVSREKKERFSLILESASTNQTSMYLCASNEAGGPYEQYFGPGTRLTVT.

At least ten counts were recorded for this clonotype. The chain has TRBV9 and TRBJ1-4; TRBD1 agrees at 8 bases. CDR3 size: 15 residues. Germline trimming cut 4 bases from V and 4 bases from J; bases unmatched to any gene: 6. The germline gives CDR1 SGDLS, CDR2 YYNGEE. The CDR3 nucleotides are TGTGCCAGCAGCCCCAGGACAGGGTTTAATGAAAAACTGTTTTTT. This translates into CASSPRTGFNEKLFF.

This clonotype was picked up a small number of times. The J gene is TRBJ2-3, the V gene TRBV10-3; D is tentatively TRBD1 or TRBD2 (5 bases each). Between the trimmed V and J ends, which lost 4 bases and 4 bases, there was a span of 12 bases. This CDR3 has 14 residues. Germline V gene sequence: CDR1 ENHRY, CDR2 SYGVKD. CDR3 coding DNA: TGTGCCATCAGTGCCCCCGGGGCCGCAGATACGCAGTATTTT. Its translation is CAISAPGAADTQYF.

A remark on this clonotype: No conserved phenylalanine or tryptophan is present at the end of the CDR3, so a read error is the likely explanation. No DNA is shown, since the ends of the CDR3 on it are uncertain; the CDR3 is the one TCRdb lists. The chain employs TRBV20-1 and TRBJ1-5. Both ends counted, the CDR3 spans 8 residues. The germline CDR1 and CDR2 sequences are DFQATT and SNEGSKA (reference sequence). CDR3 protein: CSAKGLAG.

This clonotype was picked up many times. The junction and the germline gene differ at one end; a read error may be behind it. V usage is TRBV2 and J usage is TRBJ2-1, with 8 bases aligning to TRBD1. CDR3 size: 13 residues. Germline V gene sequence: CDR1 SNHLY, CDR2 FYNNEI. The CDR3 protein is CASSDRGYNEQFF. As DNA, the CDR3 is TGCGCCAGCAGTGACAGGGGCTACAATGAGCAGTTCTTC. Variable domain in full (rest from reference TRBV2 and TRBJ2-1): EPEVTQTPSHQVTQMGQEVILRCVPISNHLYFYWYRQILGQKVEFLVSFYNNEISEKSEIFDDQFSVERPDGSNFTLKIRSTKLEDSAMYFCASSDRGYNEQFFGPGTRLTVL.

Turning to this clonotype: One end of the junction is discordant with germline, which a read error may explain. The J gene is TRBJ1-4, the V gene TRBV7-6; no firm D call. Germline lookup yields CDR1 SGHVS and CDR2 FNYEAQ. This CDR3 spans 14 amino acids. The DNA of the CDR3 is TGCGCCGGCAGCTTCTGGGAAGATAATGAAAAACTGTTTTTT. Protein sequence: CAGSFWEDNEKLFF.

This chain joins TRBV19 and TRBJ1-6; the match to TRBD1 covers 10 bases. Trimming removed 9 bases from V and 7 bases from J; junction bases left unmatched: 6. Per germline, CDR1 LNHDA and CDR2 SQIVND (reference sequence). This CDR3 region has 14 residues. In DNA, the CDR3 is TGTGCCAGCTTTCCGGGACAGGGGAATTCACCCCTCCACTTT. Its translation: CASFPGQGNSPLHF. Full variable domain (outside the CDR3, taken from reference TRBV19 and TRBJ1-6): DGGITQSPKYLFRKEGQNVTLSCEQNLNHDAMYWYRQDPGQGLRLIYYSQIVNDFQKGDIAEGYSVSREKKESFPLTVTSAQKNPTAFYLCASFPGQGNSPLHFGNGTRLTVT.

There are many counts of this clonotype. J is TRBJ1-1 and V is TRBV7-9, with a possible D match to TRBD1 (6 bases). The germline CDR1 and CDR2 sequences are SEHNR and FQNEAQ (reference sequence). The CDR3 runs 13 residues. Trimming pared 1 base from V and 10 bases from J, leaving 13 bases between. CDR3 residues: CASSLVLGTRAFF. The CDR3 DNA follows: TGTGCCAGCAGCTTAGTGCTAGGGACACGAGCTTTCTTT.

The CDR3 reads CASSVTGGTGNTIYF. The CDR3 DNA reads TGTGCCAGCTCTGTGACAGGGGGCACTGGAAACACCATATATTTT. The chain uses TRBV7-8 and TRBJ1-3; 10 positions match TRBD1. After removal of 8 bases from V and 2 bases from J, the junction contained 6 bases not matched to a gene. Germline lookup yields CDR1 SGHVS and CDR2 FQNEAQ. The CDR3 is 15 amino acids.

This clonotype was seen once. The chain joins TRBV2 to TRBJ2-5; TRBD2 is a possible D gene (5 bases). The germline gives CDR1 SNHLY, CDR2 FYNNEI. This CDR3 spans 12 amino acids. Trimming removed 9 bases at V and 0 bases at J, with 8 bases between. CDR3 protein: CASEGNQETQYF. For the CDR3, the DNA is TGTGCCAGTGAGGGAAACCAAGAGACCCAGTACTTC.

V and J are TRBV7-9 and TRBJ2-3, with TRBD2 matching 15 bases. The germline V gene encodes CDR1 SEHNR and CDR2 FQNEAQ (reference sequence). This CDR3 is 18 amino acids long. V lost 4 bases and J lost 2; bases outside the gene matches: 7. CDR3 sequence: CASSSRGLAGGITDTQYF. The CDR3 region has the DNA TGTGCCAGCAGCTCCCGGGGACTAGCGGGAGGAATCACAGATACGCAGTATTTT.

Regarding this clonotype: At one boundary the junction diverges from the germline segment, which might be a read error. The chain combines TRBV6-1 with TRBJ2-7; D is uncertain. This CDR3 has 10 residues. The germline CDR1 and CDR2 sequences are MNHNS and SASEGT. This CDR3 is CASFLFEQYF. CDR3 nucleotides: TGCGCCAGCTTTCTCTTCGAGCAGTACTTC.

This clonotype was counted only a few times. Being one base from a much bigger clone, this may be a read error. This chain links TRBV7-9 with TRBJ2-7; D is tentatively TRBD1 or TRBD2 (5 bases each). The CDR3 length is 16 residues. CDR1 SEHNR and CDR2 FQNEAQ come from the germline V gene (reference sequence). CDR3 protein: CASSKVNRDGSYVQYF. CDR3 nucleotides: TGTGCCAGCAGCAAAGTTAATCGGGACGGTTCCTACGTGCAGTACTTC.

This chain uses TRBV19 with TRBJ1-6, with 10 bases aligning to TRBD1. The length of the CDR3 is 16 residues. The germline gives CDR1 LNHDA, CDR2 SQIVND (reference sequence). Trimming took 5 bases from V and 10 from J; bases not matched to a gene: 11. For the CDR3, the DNA is TGTGCCAGTAGTGAGGTCGGGACAGGGGAACTGTCACCCCTCCACTTT. It encodes CASSEVGTGELSPLHF.

The chain joins TRBV20-1 to TRBJ2-7; TRBD1 is a possible D gene (5 bases). This CDR3 has 13 residues. Trimming removed 4 bases from V and 5 bases from J, with 15 bases in between. Germline loops: CDR1 DFQATT, CDR2 SNEGSKA (reference sequence). The CDR3, as DNA: TGCAGTGCTACCTCAAAGGGGCTAAACGAGCAGTACTTC. Its protein product is CSATSKGLNEQYF.

This chain joins TRBV9 and TRBJ1-5; unclear D gene. V was clipped by 3 bases and J by 1 base, with 17 bases between them. The CDR3 is 17 amino acids. Germline V gene data show CDR1 as SGDLS and CDR2 as YYNGEE. CDR3 bases: TGTGCCAGCAGCGCCGGAGGGCTAGCCGCCAGCAATCAGCCCCAGCATTTT. Translating gives CASSAGGLAASNQPQHF.

This clonotype was counted at least ten times. The CDR3 region has the DNA TGCAGTGCTTCCCAACTCAGGGGGCAGTATAGCAATCAGCCCCAGCATTTT. Translating it yields CSASQLRGQYSNQPQHF. V and J are TRBV20-1 and TRBJ1-5, with 8 nucleotides matching TRBD1. V shed 5 bases, J shed 0 bases, and the junction held 12 bases outside the gene matches. The germline gives CDR1 DFQATT, CDR2 SNEGSKA (reference sequence). This CDR3 region has 17 residues.

Notes on this clonotype: A clone one base away is much larger, so this may be a read error. This rearrangement joins TRBV5-1 to TRBJ1-1, with D hard to call. The germline CDR1 and CDR2 sequences are SGHRS and YFSETQ. The CDR3 runs 14 residues. The CDR3 loop is CASSLLWVNTEASF. CDR3 coding DNA: TGCGCCAGCAGCTTGCTTTGGGTTAACACTGAAGCTTCCTTT.

V usage is TRBV20-1 and J usage is TRBJ1-5, with D perhaps matching TRBD1 (5 bases). The CDR3 consists of 13 residues. CDR1 and CDR2 from the germline V gene are DFQATT and SNEGSKA (reference sequence). The germline V and J ends were trimmed by 6 bases and 11 bases, with 20 bases remaining between them. The CDR3 spells CSATGTSGRAQHF. CDR3 sequence (DNA): TGCAGTGCCACCGGGACTAGCGGGAGGGCCCAGCATTTT.

The chain recombines TRBV6-1 with TRBJ2-3; the match to TRBD2 covers 13 bases. V shed 6 bases, J shed 7 bases, and the junction held 4 bases outside the gene matches. Germline CDR1 MNHNS, CDR2 SASEGT. The CDR3 is 14 residues long. CDR3 sequence reads: CASRGTSGTYTQYF. Here the CDR3 DNA reads TGTGCCAGCAGGGGGACTAGCGGGACGTATACGCAGTATTTT.

This clonotype was seen many times. This chain joins TRBV4-2 and TRBJ2-2, with 8 bases identical to TRBD1. V shed 4 bases and J 0 bases; nucleotides not matched to a gene: 4. There are 16 residues in the CDR3. CDR1 LGHNA and CDR2 YNFKEQ come from the germline V gene. CDR3 nucleotides: TGTGCCAGCAGCCTCTCACAGGGGGCGAACACCGGGGAGCTGTTTTTT. This translates into CASSLSQGANTGELFF.

The chain recombines TRBV20-1 with TRBJ2-7, with TRBD2 matching over 9 bases. V trimming: 4 bases; J trimming: 9 bases; junction bases outside the gene matches: 16. Germline CDR1 DFQATT, CDR2 SNEGSKA (reference sequence). This CDR3 contains 15 residues. The CDR3: CSATAGGLPYFGQYF. CDR3 in DNA: TGCAGTGCTACGGCGGGAGGGTTGCCGTACTTCGGGCAGTACTTC.

This clonotype was recorded at least ten times. The chain recombines TRBV5-8 with TRBJ2-5; the match to TRBD2 covers 8 bases. CDR1 SGHTS and CDR2 YDEGEE come from the germline V gene. This CDR3 has 16 amino acids. The V and J ends lost 0 bases and 2 bases, in that order; junction bases with no gene match: 6. CDR3 DNA sequence: TGTGCCAGCAGCTTGGGTCCTAGCGGGCTACAAGAGACCCAGTACTTC. The encoded protein is CASSLGPSGLQETQYF.